This T cell receptor beta chain appears in the sequencing data of a study of T-cell memory formation after mild COVID-19 (TCRdb year 2021). The study in broad terms: TCR sequence clusters from the two donors were largely donor specific. Longitudinal TCRalpha and TCRbeta repertoire sequencing tracked T-cell clones expanding and contracting after mild COVID-19 in a couple of donors. Two young, previously healthy adult volunteers made up the cohort, one male and one female.

Results and caveats for the whole study, not just this receptor: Balanced CD4/CD8 phenotypes were observed for clones contracting from day 15 to 85, whereas a bias towards CD4+ was observed for a second wave of clones expanding from day 15 to 37. Whether the second-wave clones peaking on day 37 were SARS-CoV-2 specific was not confirmed. Some responding clones were detected in pre-infection memory, which suggested that pre-existing cross-reactive memory T cells had joined the SARS-CoV-2 response. The study included only two mild cases, and larger cohorts that include severe cases with pre-infection samples were judged to be necessary. Contracting CD4+ clones were located mainly in the CM and EM memory subsets, whereas CD8+ clones were found to be enriched in EMRA.

This clonotype was picked up a small number of times. The specificity of this receptor is unknown. The sample holds no much larger clone one base away, and base qualities are not on file. Germline trimming: 3 bases from V, 7 bases from J; junction bases outside gene matches: 9. The germline V gene encodes CDR1 LGHNA and CDR2 YNFKEQ. Reading from cysteine to phenylalanine, the CDR3 counts 15 amino acids. Only CDR3 DNA is held: 45 bases, read in frame from base 1. Instrument on record: Illumina NovaSeq 6000. Using 5'RACE with constant-segment primers, TCRalpha and TCRbeta cDNA libraries were constructed, with sample barcodes and unique molecular identifiers added in the process. RNA was extracted from every sample with Trizol reagent. Libraries were amplified in two PCR steps, with a second sample barcode and Illumina TruSeq adapters added in the second step. Libraries were sequenced on an Illumina NovaSeq with 2 x 150 bp paired-end reads. The paper's processing steps were these. With migec v1.2.7, reads were demultiplexed and then collapsed into UMI-guided consensus sequences. With mixcr v2.1.11, UMI consensuses were aligned to TRA and TRB V and J templates and assembled into clonotypes. Clonotypes were classified as expanded or contracted when called significant by both edgeR and NoisET, with noise models trained on biological replicates. edgeR calls used a false discovery rate-adjusted p below 0.01 and a log2 fold-change threshold of 1. As an exploratory analysis of dynamics, max-normalized trajectories of the 1000 most abundant clonotypes were examined with PCA combined with hierarchical clustering. Each responding clone was given a CD4 or CD8 phenotype based on the CD4+ and CD8+ repertoires, which had been sequenced separately. TCRdb redid the processing of the public reads, applying fastp at Q25 and MiXCR, and retained in-frame beta chains. Merged by CDR3 protein, the rows form single entries marked with the most common genes and DNA. It is TCRdb's table, rather than the study itself, that gives the V and J calls and clone size. Within this sample are 130,000 to 150,000 distinct CDR3 sequences, with 5.5% to 7% of them counted one time only. About 2.1% of the sample goes to the ten largest clones.

Ficoll-Paque density gradient centrifugation was the method used to isolate PBMCs. This clonotype was obtained from an adult woman who had mild COVID-19 (a few samples of this study predate the infection). The sample titles of this study are shuffled in the database, so cell type and time point are left out; the donor was told from shared clones. The chain links TRBV4-2 with TRBJ2-4, with 7 bases in between that match TRBD1. Sequencing was performed on PBMCs or a T cell subset sorted from them (not recorded which). The encoded CDR3 is CASSHDGTAGNIQYF. Read as DNA, the sequence is TGTGCCAGCAGCCACGATGGGACAGCCGGCAACATTCAGTACTTC.